Reported below is one T cell receptor beta chain. No antigen is known for it. These data come from a study of T cells after yellow fever vaccination. TCRdb re-analysed the 5' RACE reads in MiXCR, keeping a single row per CDR3 protein. Counted here are around 400,000 distinct CDR3 sequences, around a tenth occurring once; the ten biggest clones make up around 20%. Study-wide findings and caveats: Overall, a small share of clonotypes was seen in both CD4 and CD8 compartments. Among primary-vaccination clones, most reappeared after the booster, at roughly 95% for CD4 and roughly 90% for CD8.

Sequencing was performed on PBMCs, taken on the day of the first yellow fever vaccination. The source is a man aged 18 to 29 who received the YFV17D yellow fever vaccine.

DNA of the CDR3: TGTGCCAGCGCGACCGGGGGAAGGTCCTACAATGAGCAGTTCTTC. This encodes CASATGGRSYNEQFF. The chain has TRBV7-9 and TRBJ2-1; a possible D gene is TRBD2 (6 bases). The CDR3 has 15 residues. The germline CDR1 and CDR2 sequences are SEHNR and FQNEAQ (reference sequence). V shed 8 bases and J shed 1 base, with 15 bases lying between them. Complete variable domain (other parts from reference TRBV7-9 and TRBJ2-1): DTGVSQNPRHKITKRGQNVTFRCDPISEHNRLYWYRQTLGQGPEFLTYFQNEAQLEKSRLLSDRFSAERPKGSFSTLEIQRTEQGDSAMYLCASATGGRSYNEQFFGPGTRLTVL.